The rows below give T cell receptor beta chains drawn from one sample of a study of blood T cells in healthy people across ages. TCRdb reanalysed the 5' RACE reads using MiXCR and keeps one entry per CDR3 protein. The profile shows approximately 1.5 million distinct CDR3 sequences, less than 45% of them singletons. The sequencing input was blood. The source is a woman aged 18-29 years in good health. CDR3s include the opening cysteine and the closing phenylalanine or tryptophan. Fields, in order: V gene, J gene, CDR3 length, clone size, D gene, CDR3 DNA, CDR3 protein. A D gene is named only where the DNA matches it firmly. A row's size may be missing; if present it is once, few, many or a size class.

V: TRBV20-1
J: TRBJ2-2
length: 13
size: once
D: TRBD1
DNA: TGCAGTGCCAGCAAGGGGGCCACCGGGGAGCTGTTTTTT
CDR3: CSASKGATGELFF

V: TRBV6-5
J: TRBJ2-7
length: 15
size: few
D: NA
DNA: TGTGCCAGCAGAAGACAGGCCGACAGCTCCTACGAGCAGTACTTC
CDR3: CASRRQADSSYEQYF

V: TRBV4-1
J: TRBJ2-6
length: 18
size: NA
D: NA
DNA: TGCGCCAGCAGCCAAGAAATAGCGGCCCTTTCTGGGGCCAACGTCCTGACTTTC
CDR3: CASSQEIAALSGANVLTF

V: TRBV6-5
J: TRBJ2-7
length: 14
size: NA
D: NA
DNA: TGTGCCAGCAGTTACTCGGAGGGGAGGAACGAGCAGTACTTC
CDR3: CASSYSEGRNEQYF

V: TRBV15
J: TRBJ2-1
length: 16
size: NA
D: NA
DNA: TGTGCCACCAGCAGAGATCCTCGGGTCTACTACAATGAGCAGTTCTTC
CDR3: CATSRDPRVYYNEQFF

V: TRBV12-3/TRBV12-4
J: TRBJ2-1
length: 15
size: few
D: TRBD2
DNA: TGTGCCAGCATCCCCGGGGGGGTGTTTATCAATGAGCAGTTCTTC
CDR3: CASIPGGVFINEQFF

V: TRBV9
J: TRBJ2-3
length: 18
size: NA
D: TRBD2
DNA: TGTGCCAGCAGCGTAGTAACAACTAGCGGGATAAAGGCAGATACGCAGTATTTT
CDR3: CASSVVTTSGIKADTQYF

V: TRBV4-2
J: TRBJ2-5
length: 14
size: NA
D: NA
DNA: TGTGCCAGCAGCCAAGAAAGAACCTCGTGGACCCAGTACTTC
CDR3: CASSQERTSWTQYF

V: TRBV27
J: TRBJ2-7
length: 16
size: few
D: TRBD2
DNA: TGTGCCAGCAGTTTGGGGCCCTCCGGGACTAGCGGTGAGCAGTACTTC
CDR3: CASSLGPSGTSGEQYF

V: TRBV7-9
J: TRBJ2-7
length: 14
size: few
D: NA
DNA: TGTGCCAGCAGCTTAGACGGCCTATCCTACGAGCAGTACTTC
CDR3: CASSLDGLSYEQYF

V: TRBV12-3/TRBV12-4
J: TRBJ2-3
length: 17
size: few
D: TRBD2
DNA: TGTGCCAGCAGTTGGACTAGCGGGGGGGCTAGAACAGATACGCAGTATTTT
CDR3: CASSWTSGGARTDTQYF

V: TRBV7-9
J: TRBJ2-5
length: 17
size: NA
D: TRBD2
DNA: TGTGCCAGCAGCTCGGAGACTAGCGCTCACTCCTACAATGAGCAGTACTTC
CDR3: CASSSETSAHSYNEQYF

V: TRBV6-2/TRBV6-3
J: TRBJ2-7
length: 13
size: NA
D: NA
DNA: TGTGCCAGCAACTCCCTGGACGGCTACGAGCAGTACTTC
CDR3: CASNSLDGYEQYF

V: TRBV27
J: TRBJ2-7
length: 14
size: NA
D: TRBD2
DNA: TGTGCCAGTAGACCCGGGACTAGCGACCTCGGGCAGTACTTC
CDR3: CASRPGTSDLGQYF

V: TRBV20-1
J: TRBJ1-5
length: 12
size: few
D: NA
DNA: TGCAGTGCTTTAAAGGCCGCCGGGCCCCAGCATTTT
CDR3: CSALKAAGPQHF

V: TRBV7-9
J: TRBJ1-2
length: 16
size: few
D: NA
DNA: TGTGCCAGCAGCTTAGCGGACATCTCTGGAGCCTATGGCTACACCTTC
CDR3: CASSLADISGAYGYTF

V: TRBV6-6
J: TRBJ2-1
length: 14
size: NA
D: NA
DNA: TGTGCCAGCAGTGGATCTTGGTCCTACAATGAGCAGTTCTTC
CDR3: CASSGSWSYNEQFF

V: TRBV12-3/TRBV12-4
J: TRBJ1-3
length: 15
size: few
D: NA
DNA: TGTGCCAGCAGTTTCTACGGAAGCTCTGGAAACACCATATATTTT
CDR3: CASSFYGSSGNTIYF

V: TRBV29-1
J: TRBJ2-5
length: 14
size: few
D: TRBD2
DNA: TGCAGCGTTTTAGTCGGACTAGGGCAAGAAGAGCAGTACTTC
CDR3: CSVLVGLGQEEQYF

V: TRBV2
J: TRBJ1-1
length: 14
size: few
D: TRBD1
DNA: TGTGCCAGCAGTGGACAGGGGACGGGCACTGAAGCTTTCTTT
CDR3: CASSGQGTGTEAFF

V: TRBV27
J: TRBJ2-7
length: 14
size: NA
D: TRBD2
DNA: TGTGCCAGCAGTTACGCCGGGACTAGCTACGAGCAGTACTTC
CDR3: CASSYAGTSYEQYF

V: TRBV20-1
J: TRBJ2-7
length: 14
size: NA
D: TRBD1
DNA: TGCAGTGCTGAGGACAGGGGGCCTCTTTACGAGCAGTACTTC
CDR3: CSAEDRGPLYEQYF

V: TRBV7-2
J: TRBJ2-7
length: 17
size: NA
D: NA
DNA: TGTGCCAGCAGCTTATTGGTTGTGGGACCGAGCTCCTACGAGCAGTACTTC
CDR3: CASSLLVVGPSSYEQYF

V: TRBV5-1
J: TRBJ2-5
length: 15
size: NA
D: TRBD2
DNA: TGCGCCAGCAGCTGGGAAACTAGCGGCCAAGAGACCCAGTACTTC
CDR3: CASSWETSGQETQYF

V: TRBV11-2
J: TRBJ2-7
length: 16
size: few
D: TRBD2
DNA: TGTGCCAGCAGCCCAATCCGGGGACTAGCGGACTACGAGCAGTACTTC
CDR3: CASSPIRGLADYEQYF

V: TRBV20-1
J: TRBJ2-1
length: 15
size: NA
D: NA
DNA: TGCAGTGCTAGTAAAAGAGCATCGTCCTACAATGAGCAGTTCTTC
CDR3: CSASKRASSYNEQFF

V: TRBV30
J: TRBJ2-2
length: 15
size: few
D: NA
DNA: TGTGCCTGGAGGTTTACGAACACGAACACCGGGGAGCTGTTTTTT
CDR3: CAWRFTNTNTGELFF

V: TRBV7-8
J: TRBJ2-2
length: 15
size: NA
D: NA
DNA: TGTGCCAGCAGCTTAGATAGGGCCACAACCGGGGAGCTGTTTTTT
CDR3: CASSLDRATTGELFF

V: TRBV19
J: TRBJ2-7
length: 14
size: few
D: NA
DNA: TGTGCCAGTAGCCGACAAAGCTCCTACAATGAGCAGTACTTC
CDR3: CASSRQSSYNEQYF

V: TRBV13
J: TRBJ1-3
length: 17
size: NA
D: TRBD1
DNA: TGTGCCAGCAGCTTACCGGGACAGCGCTACTCTGGAAACACCATATATTTT
CDR3: CASSLPGQRYSGNTIYF

V: TRBV28
J: TRBJ1-2
length: 16
size: NA
D: NA
DNA: TGTGCCAGCAGTTTATACGGGGGGGCGGGGAACTATGGCTACACCTTC
CDR3: CASSLYGGAGNYGYTF

V: TRBV9
J: TRBJ2-3
length: 14
size: NA
D: TRBD1
DNA: TGTGCCAGCACGGGACAGGGGGCCTCAGATACGCAGTATTTT
CDR3: CASTGQGASDTQYF

V: TRBV20-1
J: TRBJ1-1
length: 13
size: NA
D: NA
DNA: TGCAGTACCACCTTATGGGGGATCGCTGAAGCTTTCTTT
CDR3: CSTTLWGIAEAFF

V: TRBV7-9
J: TRBJ1-4
length: 17
size: once
D: NA
DNA: TGTGCCAGCAGCTTAGTGGGACCGCCTGCGGGTAATGAAAAACTGTTTTTT
CDR3: CASSLVGPPAGNEKLFF

V: TRBV7-9
J: TRBJ1-1
length: 12
size: NA
D: NA
DNA: TGTGCCAGCAGGGCAGGGTTCACTGAAGCTTTCTTT
CDR3: CASRAGFTEAFF

V: TRBV7-9
J: TRBJ2-3
length: 15
size: few
D: NA
DNA: TGTGCCAGCAGCCCCCGAGGGCATGAGACAGATACGCAGTATTTT
CDR3: CASSPRGHETDTQYF